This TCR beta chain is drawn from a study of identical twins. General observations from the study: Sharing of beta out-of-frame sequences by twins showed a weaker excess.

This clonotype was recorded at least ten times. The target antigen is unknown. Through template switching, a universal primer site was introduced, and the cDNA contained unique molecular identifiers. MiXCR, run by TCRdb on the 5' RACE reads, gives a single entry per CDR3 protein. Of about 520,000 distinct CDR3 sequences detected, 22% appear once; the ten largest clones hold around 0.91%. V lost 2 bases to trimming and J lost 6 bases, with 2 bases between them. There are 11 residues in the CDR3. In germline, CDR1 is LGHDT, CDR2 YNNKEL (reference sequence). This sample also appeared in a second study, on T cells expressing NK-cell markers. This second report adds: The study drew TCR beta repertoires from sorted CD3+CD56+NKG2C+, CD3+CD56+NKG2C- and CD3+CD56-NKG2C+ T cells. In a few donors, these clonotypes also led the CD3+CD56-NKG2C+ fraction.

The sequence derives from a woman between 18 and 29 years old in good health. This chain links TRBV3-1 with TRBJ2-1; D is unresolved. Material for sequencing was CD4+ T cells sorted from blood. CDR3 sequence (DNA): TGTGCCAGCAGCCAAACCAATGAGCAGTTCTTC. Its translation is CASSQTNEQFF.